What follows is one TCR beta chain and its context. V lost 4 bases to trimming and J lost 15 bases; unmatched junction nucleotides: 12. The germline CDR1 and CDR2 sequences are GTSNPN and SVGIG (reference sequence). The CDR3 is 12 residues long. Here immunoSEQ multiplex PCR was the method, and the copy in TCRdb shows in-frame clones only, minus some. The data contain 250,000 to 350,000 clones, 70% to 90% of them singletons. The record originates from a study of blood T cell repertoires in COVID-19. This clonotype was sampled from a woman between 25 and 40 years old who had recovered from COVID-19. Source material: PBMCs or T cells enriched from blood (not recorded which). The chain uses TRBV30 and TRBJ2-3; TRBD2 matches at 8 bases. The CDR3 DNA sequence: TGTGCCTGGAAAGTGGGAAGCGGGAGATCCTATTTT. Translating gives CAWKVGSGRSYF.